The 10 T cell receptor beta chains below come from one sample, sequenced in a study of blood T cell repertoires in COVID-19. The assay was immunoSEQ multiplex PCR, and TCRdb's table has in-frame clones only and misses some. The sample lists approximately 110,000 clones; 60% to 85% were seen once. Sequences were obtained from peripheral blood. All receptors derive from a human donor in a cohort sampled during active or convalescent COVID-19.

The V call is TRBV5-8, the J call TRBJ2-7; 7 positions agree with TRBD1. The germline V gene encodes CDR1 SGHTS and CDR2 YDEGEE. J gave up 0 bases and V 0 bases, and 3 bases lay outside the gene matches. The CDR3 runs to 15 residues. The CDR3 region has the DNA TGTGCCAGCAGCTTGGAACGGGACAGCTCCTACGAGCAGTACTTC. It codes for CASSLERDSSYEQYF.

The genes are TRBV28 and TRBJ2-3; D is possibly TRBD2 (6 bases). Germline CDR1 and CDR2: MDHEN and SYDVKM. V lost 5 bases to trimming and J lost 0 bases, with 9 bases between them. This CDR3 region has 14 residues. CDR3 residues: CASSPGTSTDTQYF. The CDR3 nucleotides are TGTGCCAGCAGTCCCGGGACTAGCACAGATACGCAGTATTTT.

V and J are TRBV2 and TRBJ2-2; D possibly corresponds to TRBD2 (6 bases). V was shortened by 2 bases and J by 0 bases, with 10 bases between the two germline ends. The CDR3 spans 16 residues. Germline V lookup: CDR1 SNHLY, CDR2 FYNNEI. CDR3 bases: TGTGCCAGCAGTGAAAGGCTAGCGACGAACACCGGGGAGCTGTTTTTT. Translation: CASSERLATNTGELFF.

This sequence joins TRBV9 and TRBJ2-1; 15 nucleotides match TRBD2. This CDR3 has 20 amino acids. Trimming took 0 bases from V and 0 from J; bases not matched to a gene: 7. Germline V gene lookup returns CDR1 SGDLS and CDR2 YYNGEE. Here the CDR3 reads CASSVGGLAGGFSSYNEQFF. Written as DNA, the CDR3 is TGTGCCAGCAGCGTAGGAGGACTAGCGGGAGGGTTCAGCTCCTACAATGAGCAGTTCTTC.

The chain is built from TRBV19 and TRBJ1-2, with D perhaps TRBD1 (5 bases). The CDR3 covers 14 residues. The V and J ends lost 3 bases and 8 bases respectively, with 16 bases between them. CDR1 and CDR2 (germline): LNHDA, SQIVND (reference sequence). CDR3 sequence: CASSIREGFGGYTF. CDR3 sequence (DNA): TGTGCCAGTAGTATCAGGGAGGGGTTTGGAGGCTACACCTTC.

The chain carries TRBV5-4 and TRBJ2-1, with 8 bases fitting TRBD2. V lost 0 bases to trimming and J lost 3 bases; unmatched junction nucleotides: 8. The CDR3 has 17 amino acids. CDR1 and CDR2 from the germline V gene are SGHNT and YYREEE (reference sequence). CDR3 sequence (DNA): TGTGCCAGCAGCTTGGCAAAGACTAGCGCTTACTACAATGAGCAGTTCTTC. This codes for CASSLAKTSAYYNEQFF.

The genes are TRBV24-1 and TRBJ1-4; perhaps TRBD1 as D (5 bases). CDR3 length: 13 amino acids. V was clipped by 9 bases and J by 3 bases, with 10 bases between them. From germline, CDR1 is KGHDR and CDR2 SFDVKD. CDR3 residues: CATRRQPNEKLFF. DNA for the CDR3: TGTGCCACCCGAAGACAGCCTAATGAAAAACTGTTTTTT.

This clone has only a few counts. V is TRBV11-2 and J is TRBJ2-1; maybe TRBD2 (6 bases). There are 11 residues in the CDR3. Trimming took 5 bases from V and 12 from J, leaving 11 bases between them. Germline loops: CDR1 SGHAT, CDR2 FQNNGV. The CDR3 DNA reads as TGTGCCAGCAGCCCCGGAGGGGTGCAGTTCTTC. Encoded protein: CASSPGGVQFF.

There are a few counts of this clone. The CDR3, as DNA: TGTGCCAGCAGCTTAGGGGGGCGTCACACCGAGCAGTACTTC. It codes for CASSLGGRHTEQYF. V usage is TRBV7-7 and J usage is TRBJ2-7, with a tentative D call TRBD1 (6 bases). CDR1 and CDR2 (germline): SSHAT, FNYEAQ (reference sequence). V dropped 1 base and J dropped 6 bases, with 13 bases sitting between them. The CDR3 covers 14 residues.

The chain has TRBV6-5 and TRBJ1-1; D might be TRBD1 (6 bases). V gave up 6 bases and J gave up 5 bases, with 16 bases separating them. The CDR3 sequence is 14 residues long. The germline gives CDR1 MNHEY, CDR2 SVGAGI. CDR3 DNA: TGTGCCAGCAGGCTCCGACAGGTTTGGACTGAAGCTTTCTTT. This translates into CASRLRQVWTEAFF.